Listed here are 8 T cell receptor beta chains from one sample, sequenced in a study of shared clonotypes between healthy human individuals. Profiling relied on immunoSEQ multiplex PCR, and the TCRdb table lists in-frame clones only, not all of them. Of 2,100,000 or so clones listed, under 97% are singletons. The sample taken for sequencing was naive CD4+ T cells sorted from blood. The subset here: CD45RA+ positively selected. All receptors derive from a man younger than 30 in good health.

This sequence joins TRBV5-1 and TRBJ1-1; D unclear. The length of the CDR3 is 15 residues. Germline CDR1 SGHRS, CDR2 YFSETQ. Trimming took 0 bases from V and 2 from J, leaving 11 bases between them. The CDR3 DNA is TGCGCCAGCAGCTTGGAGAGGGATTTCAACACTGAAGCTTTCTTT. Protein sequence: CASSLERDFNTEAFF. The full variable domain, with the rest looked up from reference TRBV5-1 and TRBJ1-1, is KAGVTQTPRYLIKTRGQQVTLSCSPISGHRSVSWYQQTPGQGLQFLFEYFSETQRNKGNFPGRFSGRQFSNSRSEMNVSTLELGDSALYLCASSLERDFNTEAFFGQGTRLTVV.

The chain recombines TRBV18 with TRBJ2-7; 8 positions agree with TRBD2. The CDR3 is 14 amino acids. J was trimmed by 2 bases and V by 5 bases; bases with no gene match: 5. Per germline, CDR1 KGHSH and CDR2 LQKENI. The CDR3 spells CASSTGGMPYEQYF. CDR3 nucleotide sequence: TGTGCCAGCTCAACGGGAGGGATGCCCTACGAGCAGTACTTC.

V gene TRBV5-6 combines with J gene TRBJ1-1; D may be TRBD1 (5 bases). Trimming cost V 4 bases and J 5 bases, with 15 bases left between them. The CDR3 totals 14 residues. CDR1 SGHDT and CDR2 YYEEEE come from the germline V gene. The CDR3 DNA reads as TGTGCCAGCAGCGCCCGAGGGGCAGAAACTGAAGCTTTCTTT. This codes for CASSARGAETEAFF.

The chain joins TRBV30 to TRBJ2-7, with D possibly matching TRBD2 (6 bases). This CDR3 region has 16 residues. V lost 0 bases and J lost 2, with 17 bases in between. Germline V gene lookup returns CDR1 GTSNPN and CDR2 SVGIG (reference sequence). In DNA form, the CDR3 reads TGTGCCTGGAGTGTACGGGGACTGGAAGTAGCCTACGAGCAGTACTTC. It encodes CAWSVRGLEVAYEQYF.

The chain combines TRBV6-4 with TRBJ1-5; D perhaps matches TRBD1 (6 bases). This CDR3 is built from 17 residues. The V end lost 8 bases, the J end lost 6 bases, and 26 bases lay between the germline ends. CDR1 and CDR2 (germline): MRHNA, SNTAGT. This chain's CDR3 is CASLLLGTYSPSQPQHF. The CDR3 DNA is TGTGCCAGCTTGTTGCTTGGGACATATTCCCCAAGTCAGCCCCAGCATTTT.

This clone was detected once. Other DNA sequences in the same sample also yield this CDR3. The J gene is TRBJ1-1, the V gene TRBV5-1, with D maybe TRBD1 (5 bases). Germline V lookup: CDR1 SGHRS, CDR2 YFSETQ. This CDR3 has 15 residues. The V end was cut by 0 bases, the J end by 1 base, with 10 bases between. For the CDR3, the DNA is TGCGCCAGCAGCTTGGCGCCAGGGCAGAACACTGAAGCTTTCTTT. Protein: CASSLAPGQNTEAFF.

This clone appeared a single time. CDR3 sequence (DNA): TGTGCCAGCAGTGAAGGGACATGGAACACTGAAGCTTTCTTT. Its translation is CASSEGTWNTEAFF. The chain joins TRBV2 to TRBJ1-1; D possibly corresponds to TRBD1 (5 bases). Trimming took 1 base from V and 1 from J, leaving 7 bases between them. The CDR3 totals 14 residues. CDR1 is SNHLY, CDR2 FYNNEI, per germline.

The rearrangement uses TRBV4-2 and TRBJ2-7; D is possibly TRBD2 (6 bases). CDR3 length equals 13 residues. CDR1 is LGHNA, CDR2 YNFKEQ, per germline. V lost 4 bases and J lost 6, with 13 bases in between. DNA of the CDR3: TGTGCCAGCAGCCTTCTCTTCGGGGGCGAGCAGTACTTC. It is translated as CASSLLFGGEQYF.